Presented here are 28 T cell receptor beta chains from one specimen sequenced in a study of blood T cell repertoires in COVID-19. The data were produced by immunoSEQ multiplex PCR, yet TCRdb's version contains in-frame clones alone and is incomplete. The table records a few hundred thousand clones, roughly nine tenths of them present only once. The sample taken for sequencing was PBMCs or T cells enriched from blood (not recorded which). The origin of the receptors is a woman aged 25 to 39 who had recovered from COVID-19.

The CDR3 loop is CASSWASGDSYNEQFF. The CDR3 coding sequence is TGTGCCAGTAGTTGGGCTAGCGGGGACTCCTACAATGAGCAGTTCTTC. The genes are TRBV19 and TRBJ2-1; 9 nucleotides agree with TRBD2. With 5 bases clipped from V and 0 bases from J, the junction kept 5 bases outside the gene matches. Looked up from germline, CDR1 is LNHDA and CDR2 is SQIVND (reference sequence). This CDR3 is 16 amino acids long.

This chain connects TRBV19 to TRBJ2-7; D unclear. This CDR3 comprises 14 residues. V lost 4 bases to trimming and J lost 4 bases, with 14 bases between them. The V gene's germline CDR1 is LNHDA and CDR2 SQIVND (reference sequence). The CDR3 spells CASSTQISFYEQYF. As DNA, the CDR3 is TGTGCCAGTAGTACACAAATTTCCTTTTACGAGCAGTACTTC. Based on the CDR3 plus reference TRBV19 and TRBJ2-7, the full variable domain is DGGITQSPKYLFRKEGQNVTLSCEQNLNHDAMYWYRQDPGQGLRLIYYSQIVNDFQKGDIAEGYSVSREKKESFPLTVTSAQKNPTAFYLCASSTQISFYEQYFGPGTRLTVT.

The CDR3 coding sequence is TGTGCCAGCAGCTTCGGGACTTCAGGAAACACCATATATTTT. It specifies CASSFGTSGNTIYF. This rearrangement joins TRBV7-9 to TRBJ1-3; possibly TRBD1 for D (5 bases). Trimming left V 3 bases short and J 4 bases short, with 10 bases between. The germline V gene has CDR1 SEHNR and CDR2 FQNEAQ (reference sequence). This CDR3 region has 14 residues.

The CDR3: CASSPDSTDTQYF. DNA for the CDR3: TGTGCCAGCAGCCCAGATAGCACAGATACGCAGTATTTT. V gene TRBV13 combines with J gene TRBJ2-3; D unclear. Looked up from germline, CDR1 is PRHDT and CDR2 is FYEKMQ (reference sequence). Trimming left V 5 bases short and J 0 bases short, with 6 bases between. CDR3 length equals 13 residues.

This chain connects TRBV29-1 to TRBJ2-5; 7 bases are shared with TRBD2. Looked up from germline, CDR1 is SQVTM and CDR2 is ANQGSEA. The CDR3 extends over 14 amino acids. V lost 1 base and J lost 1; bases outside the gene matches: 3. The CDR3 sequence is CSVEAGGPQETQYF. CDR3 sequence (DNA): TGCAGCGTTGAAGCGGGAGGCCCCCAAGAGACCCAGTACTTC.

This chain joins TRBV27 and TRBJ2-1; 9 nucleotides align to TRBD2. The CDR3 spans 16 residues. The J segment lost 7 bases and the V segment lost 5 bases, leaving 12 bases of the junction unmatched. In germline, CDR1 is MNHEY, CDR2 SMNVEV (reference sequence). This CDR3 is CASSPIAGEAGNEQFF. CDR3 in DNA: TGTGCCAGCAGTCCGATAGCGGGAGAGGCGGGGAATGAGCAGTTCTTC.

The V gene is TRBV3-1 (or the pseudogene TRBV3-2), the J gene TRBJ2-1; 11 bases agree with TRBD2. Germline CDR1 reads LGHDT; CDR2 reads YNNKEL (reference sequence). The CDR3 is 18 amino acids. The V gene end was trimmed by 0 bases and the J gene end by 2 bases; junction bases not matched to a gene: 6. The CDR3 region is CASSQEGSSGGAYNEQFF. As DNA, the CDR3 is TGTGCCAGCAGCCAAGAAGGGAGTAGCGGGGGGGCCTACAATGAGCAGTTCTTC.

The CDR3 DNA sequence: TGTGCCATCAGAGGACAGGAATTTGTCTTCACCTTC. The encoded protein is CAIRGQEFVFTF. This sequence joins TRBV10-3 and TRBJ1-2, with TRBD1 matching over 7 bases. The trim removed 6 bases at V and 13 bases at J, leaving 11 bases unmatched. This CDR3 is 12 amino acids long. Looked up from germline, CDR1 is ENHRY and CDR2 is SYGVKD.

This chain connects TRBV3-1 (or the pseudogene TRBV3-2) to TRBJ2-1, with TRBD2 matching over 9 bases. This CDR3 contains 11 residues. The trim removed 4 bases at V and 12 bases at J, leaving 1 base unmatched. Germline values: CDR1 LGHDT, CDR2 YNNKEL (reference sequence). In DNA, the CDR3 is TGTGCCAGCAGCCCGGGACTAGCGCAGTTCTTC. This encodes CASSPGLAQFF.

The chain links TRBV7-9 to TRBJ1-2; 7 bases fit TRBD1. The CDR3 is made up of 15 amino acids. Germline lookup yields CDR1 SEHNR and CDR2 FQNEAQ (reference sequence). Germline trimming cut 5 bases from V and 4 bases from J; bases unmatched to any gene: 10. The DNA for the CDR3 is TGTGCCAGCAGCCTTGGCGCGGGACAGACCTATGGCTACACCTTC. Encoded protein: CASSLGAGQTYGYTF.

This clone was found once. CDR3 bases: TGTGCCAGCAGCCTACTTCCGACATCAGGCTATGGCTACACCTTC. Translation gives CASSLLPTSGYGYTF. This chain links TRBV14 with TRBJ1-2; no reliable D call. This CDR3 region has 15 residues. Germline assignment: CDR1 SGHDN and CDR2 FVKESK. Deletions cut 4 bases from V and 4 bases from J, with 16 bases between.

The J gene is TRBJ1-6, the V gene TRBV28; 9 nucleotides align to TRBD1. Germline V gives CDR1 MDHEN, CDR2 SYDVKM. Trimming at V came to 1 base and at J to 9 bases, leaving 22 bases not matched to a gene. This CDR3 has 21 amino acids. Written as DNA, the CDR3 is TGTGCCAGCAGTTTATTCCTCGGGGGACAGGGTATGGAACCCCTTGGTTCACCCCTCCACTTT. Its protein is CASSLFLGGQGMEPLGSPLHF. The variable domain in full, completed from reference TRBV28 and TRBJ1-6, reads DVKVTQSSRYLVKRTGEKVFLECVQDMDHENMFWYRQDPGLGLRLIYFSYDVKMKEKGDIPEGYSVSREKKERFSLILESASTNQTSMYLCASSLFLGGQGMEPLGSPLHFGNGTRLTVT.

The chain combines TRBV6-1 with TRBJ1-5; 10 bases map to TRBD1. The V and J ends lost 3 bases and 2 bases, in that order; junction bases with no gene match: 4. CDR3 length equals 16 residues. Germline V CDR1 and CDR2: MNHNS, SASEGT. CDR3 loop: CASSETGGWGNQPQHF. CDR3 bases: TGTGCCAGCAGTGAGACAGGGGGCTGGGGCAATCAGCCCCAGCATTTT.

This chain connects TRBV28 to TRBJ1-2; 8 bases align to TRBD1. From germline, CDR1 is MDHEN and CDR2 SYDVKM. This CDR3 has 13 residues. Trimming at V came to 6 bases and at J to 3 bases, leaving 3 bases not matched to a gene. DNA of the CDR3: TGTGCCAGCAGCCGACAGGGGTACTATGGCTACACCTTC. Translating it yields CASSRQGYYGYTF.

The chain is built from TRBV12-5 and TRBJ2-2; D not resolved. V was clipped by 1 base and J by 1 base, with 7 bases between them. The CDR3 totals 15 residues. Germline V CDR1 and CDR2: LGHNT, FRNRAP. The CDR3 bases are TGTGCTAGTGGTTTGGACACCTTGAACACCGGGGAGCTGTTTTTT. Amino acids: CASGLDTLNTGELFF.

In its sample, this clone was seen once. This rearrangement joins TRBV2 to TRBJ2-2; D might be TRBD2 (6 bases). The CDR3 extends over 12 amino acids. Germline CDR1 and CDR2: SNHLY and FYNNEI. V gave up 10 bases and J gave up 5 bases, with 11 bases separating them. The CDR3 DNA is TGTGCCACCGGGGGATATACCGGGGAGCTGTTTTTT. It translates to CATGGYTGELFF. Complete variable domain (other parts from reference TRBV2 and TRBJ2-2): EPEVTQTPSHQVTQMGQEVILRCVPISNHLYFYWYRQILGQKVEFLVSFYNNEISEKSEIFDDQFSVERPDGSNFTLKIRSTKLEDSAMYFCATGGYTGELFFGEGSRLTVL.

Only a few counts were recorded for this clone. J is TRBJ2-1 and V is TRBV9; 9 bases map to TRBD2. The V gene end was trimmed by 1 base and the J gene end by 7 bases; junction bases not matched to a gene: 9. From germline, CDR1 is SGDLS and CDR2 YYNGEE. This CDR3 contains 16 residues. The CDR3 DNA reads TGTGCCAGCAGCGTAAGGCCAGCGGGAGGAACTAATGAGCAGTTCTTC. Translation: CASSVRPAGGTNEQFF. The full variable domain, in which reference TRBV9 and TRBJ2-1 provide the parts outside the CDR3, is DSGVTQTPKHLITATGQRVTLRCSPRSGDLSVYWYQQSLDQGLQFLIQYYNGEERAKGNILERFSAQQFPDLHSELNLSSLELGDSALYFCASSVRPAGGTNEQFFGPGTRLTVL.

The rearrangement joins TRBV7-3 to TRBJ2-1; 7 bases match TRBD2. This CDR3 region has 16 residues. V dropped 4 bases and J dropped 0; count of bases not matched to a gene: 6. Germline assignment: CDR1 SGHTA and CDR2 FQGTGA. The chain's CDR3 is CASSSHGGGSYNEQFF. CDR3 sequence (DNA): TGTGCCAGCAGCTCCCATGGGGGGGGCTCCTACAATGAGCAGTTCTTC.

This clone was found a few times. The chain uses TRBV15 and TRBJ1-1; TRBD1 is a possible D gene (5 bases). Germline lookup yields CDR1 LNHNV and CDR2 YYDKDF (reference sequence). V shed 5 bases and J shed 4 bases, with 17 bases lying between them. This CDR3 has 15 residues. The DNA of the CDR3 is TGTGCCACCAGCGGTTCGGACACCTGGAGCACTGAAGCTTTCTTT. Its protein product is CATSGSDTWSTEAFF. The variable domain in full, with the rest retrieved from reference TRBV15 and TRBJ1-1, is DAMVIQNPRYQVTQFGKPVTLSCSQTLNHNVMYWYQQKSSQAPKLLFHYYDKDFNNEADTPDNFQSRRPNTSFCFLDIRSPGLGDTAMYLCATSGSDTWSTEAFFGQGTRLTVV.

The chain uses TRBV30 and TRBJ1-5; 7 bases agree with TRBD1. The V and J ends lost 1 base and 3 bases, in that order; junction bases with no gene match: 3. There are 14 residues in the CDR3. CDR1 and CDR2 from the germline V gene are GTSNPN and SVGIG (reference sequence). The DNA of the CDR3 is TGTGCCTGGAGTGAGGGACAGCACAATCAGCCCCAGCATTTT. Translation gives CAWSEGQHNQPQHF.

The J gene is TRBJ2-3, the V gene TRBV9; TRBD2 matches at 9 bases. The CDR3 contains 18 residues. With V trimmed by 1 base and J by 0 bases, 9 bases remained unmatched. The germline V gene encodes CDR1 SGDLS and CDR2 YYNGEE. CDR3 in DNA: TGTGCCAGCAGCGTAAGAAGCGGGGGGCATTCTAGCACAGATACGCAGTATTTT. This translates into CASSVRSGGHSSTDTQYF.

The chain joins TRBV28 to TRBJ1-1, with D uncertain. Germline CDR1 MDHEN, CDR2 SYDVKM. The CDR3 is made up of 15 amino acids. Between the trimmed V and J ends, which lost 3 bases and 1 base, there was a span of 12 bases. Written as DNA, the CDR3 is TGTGCCAGCAGTTTTGGAGGAACACAGAACACTGAAGCTTTCTTT. It translates to CASSFGGTQNTEAFF.

The V and J genes are TRBV30 and TRBJ2-7; 11 bases are a match to TRBD1. The CDR3 contains 16 residues. V shed 8 bases, J shed 3 bases, and the junction held 15 bases outside the gene matches. Germline V gene data show CDR1 as GTSNPN and CDR2 as SVGIG (reference sequence). The CDR3 loop is CATRGQGGTRLYEQYF. As DNA, the CDR3 is TGTGCCACCCGGGGACAGGGGGGGACAAGGCTCTACGAGCAGTACTTC. The full variable domain, its missing parts supplied by reference TRBV30 and TRBJ2-7, is SQTIHQWPATLVQPVGSPLSLECTVEGTSNPNLYWYRQAAGRGLQLLFYSVGIGQISSEVPQNLSASRPQDRQFILSSKKLLLSDSGFYLCATRGQGGTRLYEQYFGPGTRLTVT.

This clone appeared a few times. Here the CDR3 DNA reads TGTGCCAGCAGGCGAGGACAGGGGGACTATGGCTACACCTTC. Translating it yields CASRRGQGDYGYTF. The chain couples TRBV6-5 to TRBJ1-2, with 10 bases identical to TRBD1. The V gene end was trimmed by 6 bases and the J gene end by 3 bases; junction bases not matched to a gene: 4. Germline assignment: CDR1 MNHEY and CDR2 SVGAGI. This CDR3 is built from 14 residues.

The V call is TRBV28, the J call TRBJ1-6; D gene uncertain. Germline V gene sequence: CDR1 MDHEN, CDR2 SYDVKM. V lost 6 bases and J lost 5, with 17 bases in between. The CDR3 extends over 16 amino acids. This CDR3 reads CASSLRAHPNNSPLHF. The CDR3 DNA is TGTGCCAGCAGCCTGAGGGCACACCCAAATAATTCACCCCTCCACTTT. Variable domain in full (rest from reference TRBV28 and TRBJ1-6): DVKVTQSSRYLVKRTGEKVFLECVQDMDHENMFWYRQDPGLGLRLIYFSYDVKMKEKGDIPEGYSVSREKKERFSLILESASTNQTSMYLCASSLRAHPNNSPLHFGNGTRLTVT.

This clone was counted a single time. The chain recombines TRBV6-5 with TRBJ2-3; TRBD1 matches at 12 bases. The CDR3 covers 16 residues. Germline CDR1 and CDR2: MNHEY and SVGAGI. After removal of 0 bases from V and 7 bases from J, the junction contained 5 bases not matched to a gene. DNA of the CDR3: TGTGCCAGCAGTTACTCGGGACAGGGGGCGGGAAATACGCAGTATTTT. This translates into CASSYSGQGAGNTQYF.

This chain links TRBV5-1 with TRBJ2-7; TRBD2 aligns across 9 bases. Germline assignment: CDR1 SGHRS and CDR2 YFSETQ. The CDR3 extends over 15 amino acids. After removal of 4 bases from V and 7 bases from J, the junction contained 12 bases not matched to a gene. This chain's CDR3 is CASSQARGREGEQYF. The CDR3, as DNA: TGCGCCAGCAGCCAGGCCCGCGGGAGGGAGGGGGAGCAGTACTTC.

This CDR3 is CASMGQRNSYEQYF. Here the CDR3 DNA reads TGTGCCAGCATGGGACAGCGAAATTCCTACGAGCAGTACTTC. The chain is built from TRBV27 and TRBJ2-7; 7 nucleotides line up with TRBD1. The ends lost 7 bases at V and 1 base at J; junction bases unmatched: 7. CDR3 size: 14 residues. Germline CDR1 and CDR2: MNHEY and SMNVEV (reference sequence).